What follows describes a single T cell receptor beta chain. The germline gives CDR1 SGHVS, CDR2 FQNEAQ. Trimming removed 8 bases from V and 2 bases from J, with 13 bases in between. This CDR3 spans 13 amino acids. TCRdb re-called the 5' RACE reads with MiXCR, one entry per CDR3 protein. This table has under 550,000 distinct CDR3 sequences, 18% appearing once. This sample is drawn from a study of T-cell memory formation after mild COVID-19. This chain uses TRBV7-8 with TRBJ2-7; a possible D gene is TRBD2 (6 bases). The receptor comes from an adult woman who had mild COVID-19 (a few samples of this study predate the infection). Cell type and time point are not known. The sequenced material came from PBMCs or a T cell subset sorted from them (not recorded which). The CDR3 protein is CASGGTAAYEQYF. In DNA, the CDR3 is TGTGCCAGCGGGGGGACCGCCGCCTACGAGCAGTACTTC.